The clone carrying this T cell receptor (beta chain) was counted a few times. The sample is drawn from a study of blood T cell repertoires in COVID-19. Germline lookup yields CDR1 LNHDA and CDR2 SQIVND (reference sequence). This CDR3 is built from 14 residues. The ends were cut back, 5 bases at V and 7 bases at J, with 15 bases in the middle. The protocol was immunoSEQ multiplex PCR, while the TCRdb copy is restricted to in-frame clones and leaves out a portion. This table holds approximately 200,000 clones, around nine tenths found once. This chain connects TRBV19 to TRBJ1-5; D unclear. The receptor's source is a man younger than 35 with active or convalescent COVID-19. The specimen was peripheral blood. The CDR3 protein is CASSSPAAGQPQHF. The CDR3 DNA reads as TGTGCCAGTAGTTCCCCTGCCGCGGGGCAGCCCCAGCATTTT.